This passage covers 18 T cell receptor beta chains from one sample sequenced in a study of blood T cell repertoires in COVID-19. Sequencing was performed with immunoSEQ multiplex PCR; in TCRdb, only in-frame clones are kept and a portion is missing. The profile covers 150,000 to 250,000 clones, with about 80% appearing a single time and 6.5% to 7% taken by the ten largest. Sequencing was performed on peripheral blood. The source is a human donor with acute or convalescent COVID-19. The donor label of this sample is uncertain.

The V gene is TRBV19, the J gene TRBJ2-1; 9 nucleotides line up with TRBD2. The V gene's germline CDR1 is LNHDA and CDR2 SQIVND (reference sequence). V was pared by 7 bases and J by 6 bases, with 10 bases of the junction left unmatched. CDR3 length: 15 amino acids. CDR3 residues: CASNAAGGTGNEQFF. For the CDR3, the DNA is TGTGCCAGTAATGCAGCGGGAGGAACGGGCAATGAGCAGTTCTTC.

The chain's CDR3 is CASSSGVSGNTIYF. DNA for the CDR3: TGTGCCAGCAGCTCGGGGGTCTCTGGAAACACCATATATTTT. The genes are TRBV5-4 and TRBJ1-3, with D possibly being TRBD1 (5 bases). V was pared by 3 bases and J by 0 bases, with 7 bases between. Per germline, CDR1 SGHNT and CDR2 YYREEE (reference sequence). The CDR3 spans 14 residues.

Details on this clone: At one end the junction does not follow the germline gene, possibly because of a read error. Written as DNA, the CDR3 is TGTGCCAGCAGTCCAGGACAGGGGTACACCTACGAGCGGTACTTC. This encodes CASSPGQGYTYERYF. V and J are TRBV2 and TRBJ2-7; TRBD1 agrees at 9 bases. Germline lookup yields CDR1 SNHLY and CDR2 FYNNEI. The CDR3 has 15 amino acids.

CDR3 sequence reads: CASSPLVAGANVLTF. CDR3 nucleotide sequence: TGTGCCAGCAGTCCCCTCGTGGCCGGGGCCAACGTCCTGACTTTC. The chain carries TRBV27 and TRBJ2-6, with D uncertain. CDR3 length equals 15 residues. Germline V lookup: CDR1 MNHEY, CDR2 SMNVEV (reference sequence). V lost 5 bases, J lost 4 bases, and 12 bases lay in between. The full variable domain, completed using reference TRBV27 and TRBJ2-6, is EAQVTQNPRYLITVTGKKLTVTCSQNMNHEYMSWYRQDPGLGLRQIYYSMNVEVTDKGDVPEGYKVSRKEKRNFPLILESPSPNQTSLYFCASSPLVAGANVLTFGAGSRLTVL.

This chain joins TRBV10-2 and TRBJ2-5; 8 nucleotides agree with TRBD2. The CDR3 totals 15 residues. Germline CDR1 reads WSHSY; CDR2 reads SAAADI. V was clipped by 5 bases and J by 3 bases; unmatched bases: 8. As DNA, the CDR3 is TGCGCCAGCAGTACCTACCTAGCGGGTGAAGAGACCCAGTACTTC. Protein sequence: CASSTYLAGEETQYF.

J is TRBJ2-3 and V is TRBV6-5, with D perhaps matching TRBD2 (5 bases). This CDR3 region has 15 residues. The V gene's germline CDR1 is MNHEY and CDR2 SVGAGI. V dropped 6 bases and J dropped 0 bases, with 13 bases sitting between them. The CDR3 sequence is CASRDRLRSTDTQYF. In DNA, the CDR3 is TGTGCCAGCAGGGATCGACTACGTAGCACAGATACGCAGTATTTT.

This chain connects TRBV28 to TRBJ2-5; tentatively, D is TRBD1 (6 bases). Germline V lookup: CDR1 MDHEN, CDR2 SYDVKM. V was pared by 4 bases and J by 1 base, with 13 bases between. The CDR3 sequence is 15 residues long. The CDR3 spells CASSYPGTRQETQYF. The CDR3 bases are TGTGCCAGCAGTTACCCCGGGACACGCCAAGAGACCCAGTACTTC.

V usage is TRBV30 and J usage is TRBJ1-1, with 8 bases aligning to TRBD1. Germline CDR1 and CDR2: GTSNPN and SVGIG (reference sequence). V was clipped by 2 bases and J by 6 bases; unmatched bases: 5. The CDR3 is 13 amino acids. As DNA, the CDR3 is TGTGCCTGGAGTTCAGGGGGCCGAGCTGAAGCTTTCTTT. Encoded protein: CAWSSGGRAEAFF.

In this sample, this clone turned up once. This CDR3 is CASSPRDRVIGTQFF. DNA for the CDR3: TGTGCCAGCAGTCCCCGGGACAGGGTGATTGGGACGCAGTTCTTC. The chain is built from TRBV6-5 and TRBJ2-1; 9 nucleotides agree with TRBD1. The J segment lost 12 bases and the V segment lost 5 bases, leaving 14 bases of the junction unmatched. The germline V gene has CDR1 MNHEY and CDR2 SVGAGI. The CDR3 extends over 15 amino acids.

V and J are TRBV3-1 (or the pseudogene TRBV3-2) and TRBJ1-4; D gene ambiguous. The CDR3 sequence is 14 residues long. V shed 2 bases and J shed 0 bases, with 4 bases lying between them. Germline CDR1 LGHDT, CDR2 YNNKEL (reference sequence). CDR3 DNA: TGTGCCAGCAGCCAAAGCCCAACTAATGAAAAACTGTTTTTT. Translating gives CASSQSPTNEKLFF.

The chain links TRBV6-5 to TRBJ2-3; TRBD1 matches 8 bases. The ends lost 8 bases at V and 2 bases at J; junction bases unmatched: 6. The germline CDR1 and CDR2 sequences are MNHEY and SVGAGI. The CDR3 is made up of 14 amino acids. The DNA for the CDR3 is TGTGCCAGCGAGACAGGGGACATCACAGATACGCAGTATTTT. It translates to CASETGDITDTQYF.

This clone came up a few times. This chain uses TRBV7-2 with TRBJ1-1; 7 positions match TRBD1. The germline CDR1 and CDR2 sequences are SGHTA and FQGNSA. The junction had 6 bases not matched to a gene; V was cut back by 5 bases and J by 0 bases. The CDR3 spans 15 residues. DNA of the CDR3: TGTGCCAGCAGCCCTCAGGGGGGCATGAACACTGAAGCTTTCTTT. It is translated as CASSPQGGMNTEAFF.

This clone turned up a few times. This sequence joins TRBV7-9 and TRBJ2-3; 8 bases align to TRBD1. The CDR3 has 15 amino acids. Germline V lookup: CDR1 SEHNR, CDR2 FQNEAQ (reference sequence). V trimming: 5 bases; J trimming: 0 bases; junction bases outside the gene matches: 4. The CDR3 sequence: CASSRGQASTDTQYF. The DNA of the CDR3 is TGTGCCAGCAGCCGGGGACAGGCGAGCACAGATACGCAGTATTTT.

CDR3 residues: CASNVRGRPYEQYF. The DNA of the CDR3 is TGTGCCAGTAATGTGAGGGGGAGACCCTACGAGCAGTACTTC. This chain connects TRBV19 to TRBJ2-7; tentative D call: TRBD1 (6 bases). Trimming left V 7 bases short and J 2 bases short, with 15 bases between. The CDR3 length is 14 residues. The germline V gene has CDR1 LNHDA and CDR2 SQIVND (reference sequence).

V usage is TRBV29-1 and J usage is TRBJ1-6, with D tentatively TRBD1 (6 bases). Germline V gives CDR1 SQVTM, CDR2 ANQGSEA. The CDR3 covers 13 residues. The ends were cut back, 5 bases at V and 8 bases at J, with 13 bases in the middle. The CDR3 DNA follows: TGCAGCGTTAAAAGGGAGGGGGATTCACCCCTCCACTTT. It translates to CSVKREGDSPLHF.

J is TRBJ1-4 and V is TRBV5-1; 7 bases map to TRBD1. CDR3 length: 15 residues. The V segment lost 2 bases and the J segment 8 bases; nucleotides outside the gene matches: 9. Per germline, CDR1 SGHRS and CDR2 YFSETQ. The CDR3 nucleotides read TGCGCCAGCAGCTTTACAGGGGCTAAAGTCGAAAAACTGTTTTTT. Translated, it gives CASSFTGAKVEKLFF.

This chain joins TRBV9 and TRBJ2-3; a weak D match, TRBD2 (5 bases). V lost 0 bases to trimming and J lost 4 bases, with 6 bases between them. The CDR3 runs 13 residues. CDR1 is SGDLS and CDR2 is YYNGEE in the germline V gene. DNA for the CDR3: TGTGCCAGCAGCGTAGGGGGAGCAGATACGCAGTATTTT. This codes for CASSVGGADTQYF.

This chain uses TRBV11-2 with TRBJ2-1, with 11 bases fitting TRBD2. Germline V gene lookup returns CDR1 SGHAT and CDR2 FQNNGV. The ends lost 5 bases at V and 9 bases at J; junction bases unmatched: 9. The CDR3 consists of 15 residues. In DNA, the CDR3 is TGTGCCAGCAGCCTCACTAGCGGGAGTATTGGTGAGCAGTTCTTC. Translated: CASSLTSGSIGEQFF.